The present TCR beta chain was sequenced within a study of T cells of healthy individuals. Germline CDR1 reads SGHVS; CDR2 reads FNYEAQ. There are 14 residues in the CDR3. Trimming cost V 5 bases and J 0 bases, with 8 bases left between them. This clonotype occurred a few times. TCRdb re-derived calls from the 5' RACE reads in MiXCR, one entry per CDR3 protein. Of tens of thousands of distinct CDR3 sequences in the sample, roughly 14% are singletons; the top ten hold about 15%. The J gene is TRBJ1-5, the V gene TRBV7-6; unclear D gene. This TCR derives from a human donor in good health. CDR3: CASSPDLSNQPQHF. CDR3 in DNA: TGTGCCAGCAGCCCAGACCTTAGCAATCAGCCCCAGCATTTT.